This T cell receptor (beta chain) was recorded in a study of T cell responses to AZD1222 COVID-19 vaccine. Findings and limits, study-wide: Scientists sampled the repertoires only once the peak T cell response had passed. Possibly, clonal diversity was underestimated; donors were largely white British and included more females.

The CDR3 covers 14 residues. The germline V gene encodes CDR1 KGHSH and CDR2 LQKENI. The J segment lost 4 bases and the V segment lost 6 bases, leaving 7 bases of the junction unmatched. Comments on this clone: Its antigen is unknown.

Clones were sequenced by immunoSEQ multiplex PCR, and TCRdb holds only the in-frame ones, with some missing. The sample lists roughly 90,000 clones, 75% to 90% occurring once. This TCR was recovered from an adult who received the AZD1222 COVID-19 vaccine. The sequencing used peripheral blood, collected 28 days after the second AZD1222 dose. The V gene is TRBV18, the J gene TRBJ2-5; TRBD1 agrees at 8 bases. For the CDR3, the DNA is TGTGCCAGCTCGGCCACAGGGGGAGTAGAGACCCAGTACTTC. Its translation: CASSATGGVETQYF.